A selection of T cell receptor beta chains follows, all from one sample in a study of shared clonotypes between healthy human individuals. This table comes from immunoSEQ multiplex PCR, and its TCRdb copy is limited to in-frame clones, with some not included. Seen here are roughly 2.1 million clones, 93% observed once, and the top ten hold roughly 1.7%. The sequenced sample consisted of naive CD8+ T cells from PBMCs. The receptors here all came from a man aged 18-30 years in good health. Some clones in this sample may be carry-over from other donors' samples. Each CDR3 is given with its conserved first and last residue. Each record gives: J gene, V gene, D gene, clone size, CDR3 protein, CDR3 DNA. A D gene is named only where the DNA matches it firmly. Clone size is shown for a subset of rows, as once, few, many or a class of expanded clone.

j_gene: TRBJ2-1
v_gene: TRBV2
d_gene: NA
abundance: NA
CDR3aa: CASSEDGPTYNEQFF
CDR3nt: TGTGCCAGCAGTGAAGACGGACCAACCTACAATGAGCAGTTCTTC

j_gene: TRBJ2-1
v_gene: TRBV7-3
d_gene: NA
abundance: few
CDR3aa: CASSLTGNEQFF
CDR3nt: TGTGCCAGCAGCTTAACAGGGAATGAGCAGTTCTTC

j_gene: TRBJ2-2
v_gene: TRBV19
d_gene: NA
abundance: NA
CDR3aa: CASSPLYTGELFF
CDR3nt: TGTGCCAGTAGTCCTCTATACACCGGGGAGCTGTTTTTT

j_gene: TRBJ2-7
v_gene: TRBV11-1
d_gene: NA
abundance: NA
CDR3aa: CASSLNGGLQYF
CDR3nt: TGTGCCAGCAGCTTAAACGGAGGACTGCAGTACTTC

j_gene: TRBJ2-5
v_gene: TRBV10-3
d_gene: TRBD2
abundance: once
CDR3aa: CAISEGLAGGPFQETQYF
CDR3nt: TGTGCCATCAGTGAGGGACTAGCGGGAGGTCCTTTCCAAGAGACCCAGTACTTC

j_gene: TRBJ2-7
v_gene: TRBV5-1
d_gene: TRBD2
abundance: NA
CDR3aa: CASSSGVGGAYEQYF
CDR3nt: TGCGCCAGCAGCTCGGGAGTTGGGGGGGCCTACGAGCAGTACTTC

j_gene: TRBJ1-1
v_gene: TRBV5-8
d_gene: NA
abundance: NA
CDR3aa: CASSKLLGAHTEAFF
CDR3nt: TGTGCCAGCAGCAAACTACTGGGGGCACACACTGAAGCTTTCTTT

j_gene: TRBJ2-3
v_gene: TRBV29-1
d_gene: TRBD2
abundance: NA
CDR3aa: CSALYSLADPTDTQYF
CDR3nt: TGCAGCGCTCTCTACTCACTAGCGGACCCCACAGATACGCAGTATTTT

j_gene: TRBJ2-5
v_gene: TRBV5-4
d_gene: TRBD2
abundance: NA
CDR3aa: CASSPGAGLATETQYF
CDR3nt: TGTGCCAGCAGCCCGGGCGCTGGACTAGCGACAGAGACCCAGTACTTC

j_gene: TRBJ1-1
v_gene: TRBV6-5
d_gene: TRBD1
abundance: NA
CDR3aa: CASSYGYRGATEAFF
CDR3nt: TGTGCCAGCAGTTACGGTTACAGGGGGGCAACTGAAGCTTTCTTT

j_gene: TRBJ1-1
v_gene: TRBV4-3
d_gene: NA
abundance: NA
CDR3aa: CASSQGPRGDTEAFF
CDR3nt: TGCGCCAGCAGCCAAGGCCCCAGGGGTGACACTGAAGCTTTCTTT

j_gene: TRBJ2-7
v_gene: TRBV5-1
d_gene: TRBD1
abundance: NA
CDR3aa: CASSFGTVREQYF
CDR3nt: TGCGCCAGCAGCTTCGGGACAGTTCGCGAGCAGTACTTC

j_gene: TRBJ1-5
v_gene: TRBV19
d_gene: TRBD1
abundance: NA
CDR3aa: CASSQEGTGFQPQHF
CDR3nt: TGTGCCAGTAGTCAGGAGGGGACAGGGTTTCAGCCCCAGCATTTT

j_gene: TRBJ2-7
v_gene: TRBV6-5
d_gene: TRBD2
abundance: NA
CDR3aa: CASSYISSGRGEQYF
CDR3nt: TGTGCCAGCAGTTACATTTCTAGCGGGAGGGGCGAGCAGTACTTC

j_gene: TRBJ2-1
v_gene: TRBV7-8
d_gene: NA
abundance: NA
CDR3aa: CASSLSVSSVPYHNEQFF
CDR3nt: TGTGCCAGCAGCTTATCTGTCAGTAGCGTCCCATATCACAATGAGCAGTTCTTC

j_gene: TRBJ2-1
v_gene: TRBV13
d_gene: TRBD2
abundance: once
CDR3aa: CASSGTSGRVNNEQFF
CDR3nt: TGTGCCAGCAGCGGGACTAGCGGGAGAGTAAACAATGAGCAGTTCTTC

j_gene: TRBJ1-4
v_gene: TRBV28
d_gene: TRBD1
abundance: NA
CDR3aa: CASSIDRGKLFF
CDR3nt: TGTGCCAGCAGTATAGACAGGGGAAAACTGTTTTTT

j_gene: TRBJ1-1
v_gene: TRBV14
d_gene: NA
abundance: NA
CDR3aa: CASSMGWNTEAFF
CDR3nt: TGTGCCAGCAGCATGGGATGGAACACTGAAGCTTTCTTT

j_gene: TRBJ1-4
v_gene: TRBV27
d_gene: TRBD1
abundance: NA
CDR3aa: CASSDDREDEKLFF
CDR3nt: TGTGCCAGCAGTGACGACAGGGAAGATGAAAAACTGTTTTTT

j_gene: TRBJ1-5
v_gene: TRBV9
d_gene: TRBD1
abundance: NA
CDR3aa: CASNKQGGDNQPQHF
CDR3nt: TGTGCCAGCAACAAACAGGGGGGTGACAATCAGCCCCAGCATTTT

j_gene: TRBJ1-1
v_gene: TRBV7-9
d_gene: TRBD1
abundance: NA
CDR3aa: CASNTGTGANTEAFF
CDR3nt: TGTGCCAGCAACACTGGGACAGGGGCGAACACTGAAGCTTTCTTT

j_gene: TRBJ2-7
v_gene: TRBV27
d_gene: TRBD1
abundance: once
CDR3aa: CASSLHRGYYEQYF
CDR3nt: TGTGCCAGCAGTTTACACAGGGGATACTACGAGCAGTACTTC

j_gene: TRBJ2-5
v_gene: TRBV5-1
d_gene: TRBD2
abundance: NA
CDR3aa: CASSLDHPRGLAVGQYF
CDR3nt: TGCGCCAGCAGCTTGGACCATCCCCGGGGACTAGCTGTTGGGCAGTACTTC